The 10 T cell receptor beta chains below all came from one sample that was sequenced in a study of OX40 agonist ivuxolimab in advanced cancers. Method: immunoSEQ multiplex PCR; TCRdb's copy keeps in-frame clones and lacks some. The repertoire holds more than 60,000 clones, about 89% seen once, with over 3% in the top ten. The sample in question was CD4+ or CD8+ T cells sorted from blood, obtained in a trial of the OX40 agonist ivuxolimab. The source is an adult with an advanced solid tumor such as melanoma, head and neck, liver or kidney cancer.

The CDR3 DNA reads as TGTGCCAGCAGTTTATGGCAGGGTGGTTACGAGCAGTACTTC. Translating gives CASSLWQGGYEQYF. The chain is built from TRBV27 and TRBJ2-7; a weak D match, TRBD1 (5 bases). There are 14 residues in the CDR3. Germline lookup yields CDR1 MNHEY and CDR2 SMNVEV (reference sequence). V dropped 1 base and J dropped 4 bases, with 11 bases sitting between them.

The rearrangement links TRBV27 to TRBJ2-1, with TRBD1 identical over 9 bases. The V gene end was trimmed by 5 bases and the J gene end by 8 bases; junction bases not matched to a gene: 19. Germline V gene data show CDR1 as MNHEY and CDR2 as SMNVEV (reference sequence). CDR3 length equals 18 residues. This CDR3 is CASSLDRGSIRGHYEQFF. CDR3 nucleotide sequence: TGTGCCAGCAGTCTCGACAGGGGGAGTATTCGTGGACATTATGAGCAGTTCTTC.

The chain carries TRBV7-8 and TRBJ2-1, with 14 bases that match TRBD2. CDR1 is SGHVS, CDR2 FQNEAQ, per germline. The CDR3 covers 16 residues. After removal of 5 bases from V and 9 bases from J, the junction contained 9 bases not matched to a gene. CDR3 bases: TGTGCCAGCAGCGCAGTGGGACTAGCGGGAGTGCGTGAGCAGTTCTTC. Translated: CASSAVGLAGVREQFF.

This chain uses TRBV18 with TRBJ2-3, with D possibly matching TRBD2 (6 bases). There are 15 residues in the CDR3. V lost 3 bases to trimming and J lost 4 bases, with 14 bases between them. CDR1 and CDR2 from the germline V gene are KGHSH and LQKENI. The CDR3 sequence is CASSPTLPGADTQYF. The CDR3, as DNA: TGTGCCAGCTCACCTACTTTGCCGGGAGCAGATACGCAGTATTTT.

The chain carries TRBV5-5 and TRBJ2-1; weak D call: TRBD2 (6 bases). The ends were cut back, 4 bases at V and 8 bases at J, with 13 bases in the middle. CDR3 length: 13 amino acids. Germline V gives CDR1 SGHKS, CDR2 YYEKEE (reference sequence). The CDR3 here is CASSPGGGDEQFF. The CDR3 bases are TGTGCCAGCAGCCCCGGGGGAGGCGATGAGCAGTTCTTC.

The chain has TRBV19 and TRBJ1-1; D not certain. Trimming pared 1 base from V and 5 bases from J, leaving 17 bases between. Per the germline V gene, CDR1 is LNHDA and CDR2 is SQIVND (reference sequence). This CDR3 is built from 16 residues. The CDR3 reads CASSIGGFGETTEAFF. CDR3 coding DNA: TGTGCCAGTAGTATAGGTGGATTTGGAGAGACGACTGAAGCTTTCTTT.

This chain uses TRBV5-1 with TRBJ1-3; no clear D. This CDR3 comprises 14 residues. CDR1 and CDR2 from the germline V gene are SGHRS and YFSETQ. Trimming left V 0 bases short and J 3 bases short, with 7 bases between. As DNA, the CDR3 is TGCGCCAGCAGCTTGGCTGCCTTTGGAAACACCATATATTTT. This codes for CASSLAAFGNTIYF. Supplemented by reference TRBV5-1 and TRBJ1-3, the full variable domain reads KAGVTQTPRYLIKTRGQQVTLSCSPISGHRSVSWYQQTPGQGLQFLFEYFSETQRNKGNFPGRFSGRQFSNSRSEMNVSTLELGDSALYLCASSLAAFGNTIYFGEGSWLTVV.

The rearrangement links TRBV5-1 to TRBJ2-7; 11 bases fit TRBD2. The CDR3 is 15 amino acids. Germline V gene sequence: CDR1 SGHRS, CDR2 YFSETQ. The trim removed 4 bases at V and 7 bases at J, leaving 10 bases unmatched. The CDR3: CASSLTSGRSGEQYF. The CDR3 DNA reads as TGCGCCAGCAGCCTTACTAGCGGGAGATCAGGGGAGCAGTACTTC.

This clone was seen at least ten times. This chain uses TRBV30 with TRBJ1-5; 7 nucleotides align to TRBD1. J gave up 5 bases and V 4 bases, and 5 bases lay outside the gene matches. The CDR3 runs to 13 residues. Germline CDR1 and CDR2: GTSNPN and SVGIG (reference sequence). In DNA, the CDR3 is TGTGCCTGGAACAGGGGATCGGATCAGCCCCAGCATTTT. Translated: CAWNRGSDQPQHF.

The chain links TRBV5-8 to TRBJ2-1, with D perhaps assigned TRBD1 or TRBD2 (6 bases each). CDR1 and CDR2 from the germline V gene are SGHTS and YDEGEE. V was shortened by 2 bases and J by 0 bases, with 9 bases between the two germline ends. This CDR3 has 15 residues. CDR3 DNA sequence: TGTGCCAGCAGCTTAGGGGGGAACTCCTACAATGAGCAGTTCTTC. Translated, it gives CASSLGGNSYNEQFF.